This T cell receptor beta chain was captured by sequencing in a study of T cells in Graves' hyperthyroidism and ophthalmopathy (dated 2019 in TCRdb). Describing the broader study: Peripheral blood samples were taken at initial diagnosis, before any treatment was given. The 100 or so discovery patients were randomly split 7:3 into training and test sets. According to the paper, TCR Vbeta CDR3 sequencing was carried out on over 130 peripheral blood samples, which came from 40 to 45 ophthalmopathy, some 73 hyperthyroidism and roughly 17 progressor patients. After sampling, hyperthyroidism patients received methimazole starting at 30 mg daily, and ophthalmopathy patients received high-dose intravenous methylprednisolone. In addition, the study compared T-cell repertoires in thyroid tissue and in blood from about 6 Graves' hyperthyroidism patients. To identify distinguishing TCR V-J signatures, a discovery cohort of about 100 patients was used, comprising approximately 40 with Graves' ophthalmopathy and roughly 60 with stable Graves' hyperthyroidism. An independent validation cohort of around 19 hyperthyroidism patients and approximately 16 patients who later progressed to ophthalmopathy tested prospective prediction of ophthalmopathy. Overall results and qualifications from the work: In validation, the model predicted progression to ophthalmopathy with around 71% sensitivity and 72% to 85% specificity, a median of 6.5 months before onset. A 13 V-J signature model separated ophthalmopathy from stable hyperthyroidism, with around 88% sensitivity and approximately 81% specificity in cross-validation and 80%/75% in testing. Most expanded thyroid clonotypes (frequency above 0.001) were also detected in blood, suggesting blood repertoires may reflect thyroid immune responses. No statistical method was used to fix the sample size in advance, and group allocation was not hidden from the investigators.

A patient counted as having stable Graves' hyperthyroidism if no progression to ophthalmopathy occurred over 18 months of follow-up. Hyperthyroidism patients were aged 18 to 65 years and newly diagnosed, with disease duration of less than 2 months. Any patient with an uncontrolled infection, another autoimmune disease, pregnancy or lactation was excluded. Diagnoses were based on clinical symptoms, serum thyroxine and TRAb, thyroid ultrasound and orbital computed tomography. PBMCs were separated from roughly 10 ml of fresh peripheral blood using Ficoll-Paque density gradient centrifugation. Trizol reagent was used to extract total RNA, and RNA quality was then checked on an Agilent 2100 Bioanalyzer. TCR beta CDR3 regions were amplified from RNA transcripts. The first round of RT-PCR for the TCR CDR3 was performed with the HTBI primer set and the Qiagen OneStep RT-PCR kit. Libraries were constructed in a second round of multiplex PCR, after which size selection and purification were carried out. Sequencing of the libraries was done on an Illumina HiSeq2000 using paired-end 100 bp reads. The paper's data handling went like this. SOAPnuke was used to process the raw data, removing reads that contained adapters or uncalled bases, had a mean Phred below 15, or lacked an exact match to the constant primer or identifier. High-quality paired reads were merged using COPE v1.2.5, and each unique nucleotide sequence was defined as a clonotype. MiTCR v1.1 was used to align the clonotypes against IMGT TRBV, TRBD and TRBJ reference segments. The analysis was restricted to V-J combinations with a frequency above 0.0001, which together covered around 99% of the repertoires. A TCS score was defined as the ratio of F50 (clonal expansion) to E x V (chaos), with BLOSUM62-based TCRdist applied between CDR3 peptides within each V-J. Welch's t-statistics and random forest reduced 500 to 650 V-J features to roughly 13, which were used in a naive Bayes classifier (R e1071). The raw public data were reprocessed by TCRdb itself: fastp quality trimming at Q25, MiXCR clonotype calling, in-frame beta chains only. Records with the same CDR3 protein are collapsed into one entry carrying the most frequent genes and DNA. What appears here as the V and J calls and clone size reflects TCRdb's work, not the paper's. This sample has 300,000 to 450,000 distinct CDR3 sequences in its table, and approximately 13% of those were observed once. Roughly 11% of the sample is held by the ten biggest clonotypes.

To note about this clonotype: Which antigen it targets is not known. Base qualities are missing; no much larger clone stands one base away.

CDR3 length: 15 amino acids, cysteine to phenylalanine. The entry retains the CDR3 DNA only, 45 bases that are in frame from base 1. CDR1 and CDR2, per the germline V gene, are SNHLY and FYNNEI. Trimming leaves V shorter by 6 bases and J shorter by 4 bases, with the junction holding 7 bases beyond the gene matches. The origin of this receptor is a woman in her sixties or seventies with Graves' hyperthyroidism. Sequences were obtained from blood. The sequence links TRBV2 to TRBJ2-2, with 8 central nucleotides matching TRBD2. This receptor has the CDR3 CASSVIAGSTGELFF. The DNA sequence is TGTGCCAGCAGCGTCATAGCGGGAAGCACCGGGGAGCTGTTTTTT.